These T cell receptor beta chains were read from a single sample in a study of control samples from healthy donors and cancer patients. Generated by immunoSEQ multiplex PCR, the TCRdb table keeps only in-frame clones and is missing some. The top ten clones hold about 1.6% of a sample with roughly 190,000 clones, 91% of them seen once. The specimen sequenced was blood. Source of these receptors: a woman in her 30s in good health. Each CDR3 is given with its conserved first and last residue. The D gene is left open where the match is weak. The size entry is marked missing in some rows and otherwise reads once, few, many or a size class.

TRBJ1-2	NA	NA	TRBV19	CASSTYVNYGYTF	TGTGCCAGTAGTACCTATGTAAACTATGGCTACACCTTC
TRBJ1-1	NA	NA	TRBV19	CASSDSVRTEAFF	TGTGCCAGTAGTGACAGTGTTCGAACTGAAGCTTTCTTT
TRBJ1-1	NA	NA	TRBV2	CASSDRWGTEAFF	TGTGCCAGCAGTGACAGGTGGGGGACTGAAGCTTTCTTT
TRBJ1-5	TRBD1	NA	TRBV2	CASSQGGNQPQHF	TGTGCCAGCAGCCAGGGGGGGAATCAGCCCCAGCATTTT
TRBJ1-2	NA	NA	TRBV12-3/TRBV12-4	CASSLGGRGYTF	TGTGCCAGCAGTTTAGGGGGCCGTGGCTACACCTTC
TRBJ2-5	NA	NA	TRBV18	CASSPGRGETQYF	TGTGCCAGCTCACCAGGGAGAGGGGAGACCCAGTACTTC
TRBJ1-2	TRBD1	NA	TRBV28	CASSFAGTGFGYTF	TGTGCCAGCAGTTTCGCCGGGACAGGGTTTGGCTACACCTTC
TRBJ1-2	NA	NA	TRBV18	CASSPQGDYGYTF	TGTGCCAGCTCACCACAGGGTGACTATGGCTACACCTTC
TRBJ2-5	NA	NA	TRBV5-1	CASSPGAEETQYF	TGCGCCAGCAGCCCAGGGGCCGAGGAGACCCAGTACTTC
TRBJ1-4	NA	NA	TRBV5-4	CASSLGATNEKLFF	TGTGCCAGCAGCTTGGGGGCAACTAATGAAAAACTGTTTTTT
TRBJ1-1	NA	NA	TRBV30	CAWSVGNTEAFF	TGTGCCTGGAGTGTAGGGAACACTGAAGCTTTCTTT
TRBJ2-5	TRBD2	few	TRBV7-2	CASSLRSGGAGETQYF	TGTGCCAGCAGCTTGAGGAGCGGGGGGGCGGGAGAGACCCAGTACTTC
TRBJ2-7	NA	NA	TRBV2	CASSEPSYEQYF	TGTGCCAGCAGTGAACCCTCCTACGAGCAGTACTTC
TRBJ2-7	TRBD1	NA	TRBV5-6	CASSSGQGYEQYF	TGTGCCAGCAGCTCGGGACAGGGCTACGAGCAGTACTTC
TRBJ2-2	TRBD1	few	TRBV6-4	CASSPGTGGGGELFF	TGTGCCAGCAGCCCCGGGACAGGGGGCGGCGGGGAGCTGTTTTTT
TRBJ2-1	NA	NA	TRBV30	CAWSVGGGSSYNEQFF	TGTGCCTGGAGTGTAGGGGGCGGGAGCTCCTACAATGAGCAGTTCTTC
TRBJ2-7	TRBD2	once	TRBV20-1	CSARLATEQYF	TGCAGTGCAAGACTAGCTACCGAGCAGTACTTC
TRBJ2-7	TRBD1	NA	TRBV7-2	CASSRDRDYEQYF	TGTGCCAGCAGCCGGGACAGGGACTACGAGCAGTACTTC
TRBJ1-6	TRBD1	NA	TRBV5-6	CASSKDRGRGNSPLHF	TGTGCCAGCAGCAAGGACAGGGGGCGAGGTAATTCACCCCTCCACTTT
TRBJ2-7	TRBD2	NA	TRBV27	CASSLWEGSYEQYF	TGTGCCAGCAGTTTATGGGAGGGATCCTACGAGCAGTACTTC
TRBJ2-3	NA	NA	TRBV28	CASSMNRVLDTQYF	TGTGCCAGCAGTATGAACAGGGTTTTGGATACGCAGTATTTT
TRBJ2-5	TRBD1	NA	TRBV18	CASSPRTGQETQYF	TGTGCCAGCTCACCACGGACAGGGCAAGAGACCCAGTACTTC
TRBJ2-7	NA	NA	TRBV11-3	CASSLVTSSYEQYF	TGTGCCAGCAGCTTAGTCACGAGCAGCTACGAGCAGTACTTC
TRBJ1-5	NA	NA	TRBV6-2/TRBV6-3	CASSYSPGNQPQHF	TGTGCCAGCAGTTACTCTCCGGGTAATCAGCCCCAGCATTTT
TRBJ2-7	NA	NA	TRBV19	CASSMASNSYEQYF	TGTGCCAGTAGTATGGCTAGCAACTCCTACGAGCAGTACTTC
TRBJ2-3	NA	once	TRBV9	CASSVGLDTDTQYF	TGTGCCAGCAGCGTCGGACTCGACACAGATACGCAGTATTTT
TRBJ1-2	NA	NA	TRBV5-6	CASSLYQRSNYGYTF	TGTGCCAGCAGCTTGTATCAGAGATCTAACTATGGCTACACCTTC
TRBJ1-6	NA	NA	TRBV3-1/TRBV3-2	CASRLQGPHNSPLHF	TGTGCCAGCAGGCTACAGGGTCCCCATAATTCACCCCTCCACTTT
TRBJ1-2	NA	NA	TRBV6-5	CASSYAQVGGGYTF	TGTGCCAGCAGTTACGCCCAGGTGGGGGGAGGCTACACCTTC
TRBJ2-1	NA	NA	TRBV20-1	CSAKSHNEQFF	TGCAGTGCTAAGTCTCACAATGAGCAGTTCTTC
TRBJ2-7	NA	NA	TRBV6-1	CASSDRGGKYEQYF	TGTGCCAGCAGTGACAGGGGTGGGAAATACGAGCAGTACTTC
TRBJ2-6	NA	NA	TRBV19	CASSNRDLVSGANVLTF	TGTGCCAGTAGTAACAGGGACCTTGTCTCTGGGGCCAACGTCCTGACTTTC
TRBJ1-6	TRBD1	NA	TRBV19	CASSIGTGGNSPLHF	TGTGCCAGTAGTATAGGGACAGGGGGCAATTCACCCCTCCACTTT
TRBJ1-2	NA	NA	TRBV7-2	CASSLGGLYGYTF	TGTGCCAGCAGCTTAGGGGGGCTCTATGGCTACACCTTC
TRBJ1-2	TRBD1	NA	TRBV7-2	CASSHDRDYGYTF	TGTGCCAGCAGCCATGACAGGGACTATGGCTACACCTTC
TRBJ2-3	TRBD2	NA	TRBV5-8	CASRVAGGADTQYF	TGTGCCAGCAGGGTAGCGGGGGGCGCAGATACGCAGTATTTT
TRBJ2-2	TRBD1	NA	TRBV3-1/TRBV3-2	CASSHWTGRTGELFF	TGTGCCAGCAGCCACTGGACAGGGCGAACCGGGGAGCTGTTTTTT
TRBJ1-5	TRBD1	NA	TRBV6-5	CASSPIRDSHQPQHF	TGTGCCAGCAGTCCCATCCGGGACAGTCATCAGCCCCAGCATTTT
TRBJ2-5	NA	once	TRBV7-3	CASSHGMQETQYF	TGTGCCAGCAGCCACGGGATGCAAGAGACCCAGTACTTC
TRBJ2-1	TRBD2	NA	TRBV5-1	CASSDLAVYNEQFF	TGCGCCAGCAGCGACCTAGCGGTCTACAATGAGCAGTTCTTC
TRBJ2-2	NA	NA	TRBV7-3	CASSLGETGELFF	TGTGCCAGCAGCTTAGGGGAGACCGGGGAGCTGTTTTTT
TRBJ2-4	NA	NA	TRBV6-2/TRBV6-3	CASSSPGELAKNIQYF	TGTGCCAGCAGTTCCCCAGGGGAGCTAGCCAAAAACATTCAGTACTTC
TRBJ1-4	TRBD1	NA	TRBV27	CASRQGQGWEKLFF	TGTGCCAGCAGGCAAGGACAGGGGTGGGAAAAACTGTTTTTT
TRBJ2-5	NA	NA	TRBV29-1	CSVFDRNQETQYF	TGCAGCGTCTTCGACAGAAACCAAGAGACCCAGTACTTC
TRBJ1-2	NA	NA	TRBV12-3/TRBV12-4	CASRGSGIYGYTF	TGTGCCAGCAGAGGGTCAGGGATATATGGCTACACCTTC
TRBJ2-3	NA	few	TRBV3-1/TRBV3-2	CASSQDPATDTQYF	TGTGCCAGCAGCCAAGATCCAGCCACAGATACGCAGTATTTT
TRBJ2-7	NA	NA	TRBV3-1/TRBV3-2	CASSRPGLSYEQYF	TGTGCCAGCAGCCGACCGGGACTCTCCTACGAGCAGTACTTC
TRBJ1-1	TRBD1	NA	TRBV7-2	CASSLARTGRGTEAFF	TGTGCCAGCAGCTTAGCCCGGACAGGGCGGGGCACTGAAGCTTTCTTT
TRBJ2-3	TRBD1	NA	TRBV6-2/TRBV6-3	CASSYSGTGVLSDTQYF	TGTGCCAGCAGTTACTCGGGTACAGGGGTTCTGTCAGATACGCAGTATTTT
TRBJ2-7	TRBD1	NA	TRBV3-1/TRBV3-2	CASSPLTGGEQYF	TGTGCCAGCAGCCCCCTGACAGGGGGCGAGCAGTACTTC
TRBJ2-3	TRBD2	NA	TRBV5-4	CASSLTSGTDTQYF	TGTGCCAGCAGCTTGACTAGCGGGACAGATACGCAGTATTTT
TRBJ1-5	NA	NA	TRBV27	CASRQYSNQPQHF	TGTGCCAGCAGACAGTATAGCAATCAGCCCCAGCATTTT
TRBJ1-2	NA	NA	TRBV7-2	CASSLGVDGYTF	TGTGCCAGCAGCTTAGGGGTAGATGGCTACACCTTC
TRBJ1-1	NA	NA	TRBV19	CASSIRVGNTEAFF	TGTGCCAGTAGTATCAGGGTGGGGAACACTGAAGCTTTCTTT
TRBJ1-1	TRBD1	many	TRBV18	CASSAGTGTEAFF	TGTGCCAGCTCAGCGGGGACAGGCACTGAAGCTTTCTTT
TRBJ1-2	TRBD1	NA	TRBV27	CASRDGTGGAYGYTF	TGTGCCAGCAGAGATGGGACAGGGGGCGCCTATGGCTACACCTTC
TRBJ2-3	NA	few	TRBV6-5	CASSRGGDTDTQYF	TGTGCCAGCAGTAGGGGGGGGGACACAGATACGCAGTATTTT
TRBJ1-1	NA	NA	TRBV19	CASSIAVNTEAFF	TGTGCCAGTAGTATAGCCGTGAACACTGAAGCTTTCTTT
TRBJ1-5	TRBD1	NA	TRBV4-1	CASSQTGTASNQPQHF	TGCGCCAGCAGCCAAACCGGGACAGCGAGCAATCAGCCCCAGCATTTT